What follows are 7 T cell receptor beta chains derived from one specimen sequenced in a study of early T cells in non-severe SARS-CoV-2 infection. TCRdb redid the calling of the 5' RACE reads with MiXCR, one entry per CDR3 protein. The sample has tens of thousands of distinct CDR3 sequences, 8.7% seen once. This specimen was whole blood, taken at baseline. The receptors come from an adult who was a healthcare worker with PCR-confirmed SARS-CoV-2 infection or an uninfected control (not recorded which).

The chain couples TRBV2 to TRBJ1-2; 9 bases line up with TRBD1. V shed 11 bases and J 3 bases; nucleotides not matched to a gene: 7. The length of the CDR3 is 13 residues. Germline values: CDR1 SNHLY, CDR2 FYNNEI. Here the CDR3 reads CAGYRDRDYGYTF. CDR3 coding DNA: TGTGCCGGATACCGGGACAGGGACTATGGCTACACCTTC. The full variable domain, in which reference TRBV2 and TRBJ1-2 provide the parts outside the CDR3, is EPEVTQTPSHQVTQMGQEVILRCVPISNHLYFYWYRQILGQKVEFLVSFYNNEISEKSEIFDDQFSVERPDGSNFTLKIRSTKLEDSAMYFCAGYRDRDYGYTFGSGTRLTVV.

This clonotype was picked up many times. The chain carries TRBV29-1 and TRBJ2-7; TRBD1 or TRBD2 may be the D gene (5 bases each). The ends were cut back, 5 bases at V and 2 bases at J, with 16 bases in the middle. The CDR3 runs to 14 residues. Germline V CDR1 and CDR2: SQVTM, ANQGSEA. The CDR3 spells CSVLSRGVPYEQYF. CDR3 coding DNA: TGCAGCGTTCTGAGCCGAGGGGTCCCCTACGAGCAGTACTTC.

This clonotype was counted between two and nine times. The chain couples TRBV20-1 to TRBJ2-1, with 10 bases fitting TRBD1. The germline CDR1 and CDR2 sequences are DFQATT and SNEGSKA (reference sequence). Unmatched junction bases numbered 0, after V lost 3 bases and J lost 4 bases. The CDR3 totals 13 residues. CDR3: CSARDRGYNEQFF. CDR3 nucleotides: TGCAGTGCTAGGGACAGGGGGTACAATGAGCAGTTCTTC.

This sequence joins TRBV19 and TRBJ2-5; 11 bases map to TRBD2. Germline-derived CDR1 and CDR2 are LNHDA and SQIVND (reference sequence). V lost 4 bases to trimming and J lost 4 bases; unmatched junction nucleotides: 5. The CDR3 length is 15 residues. CDR3 region: CASSKLAGDRETQYF. Here the CDR3 DNA reads TGTGCCAGTAGTAAACTAGCGGGAGATCGAGAGACCCAGTACTTC.

This clonotype showed up many times. The chain combines TRBV5-1 with TRBJ2-5, with D hard to call. The germline V gene has CDR1 SGHRS and CDR2 YFSETQ. This CDR3 has 14 residues. V shed 0 bases and J shed 4 bases, with 10 bases lying between them. The CDR3 DNA follows: TGCGCCAGCAGCTTGGAGATAAGTCGAGAGACCCAGTACTTC. The encoded protein is CASSLEISRETQYF.

Ten or more counts support this clonotype. This sequence joins TRBV7-9 and TRBJ1-6; D possibly corresponds to TRBD1 (5 bases). Trimming shortened V by 1 base and J by 7 bases, and 5 bases separated the two germline ends. Germline V gene sequence: CDR1 SEHNR, CDR2 FQNEAQ (reference sequence). This CDR3 has 13 amino acids. The CDR3 nucleotides read TGTGCCAGCAGCTTAGAGGGGAATTCACCCCTCCACTTT. This sequence encodes CASSLEGNSPLHF.

V and J are TRBV3-1 and TRBJ2-3; no reliable D call. This CDR3 region has 13 residues. V dropped 4 bases and J dropped 5 bases, with 10 bases sitting between them. Germline-derived CDR1 and CDR2 are LGHDT and YNNKEL (reference sequence). The CDR3 DNA reads TGTGCCAGCAGCCGCTGGGAAGGAGATACGCAGTATTTT. Translation: CASSRWEGDTQYF.